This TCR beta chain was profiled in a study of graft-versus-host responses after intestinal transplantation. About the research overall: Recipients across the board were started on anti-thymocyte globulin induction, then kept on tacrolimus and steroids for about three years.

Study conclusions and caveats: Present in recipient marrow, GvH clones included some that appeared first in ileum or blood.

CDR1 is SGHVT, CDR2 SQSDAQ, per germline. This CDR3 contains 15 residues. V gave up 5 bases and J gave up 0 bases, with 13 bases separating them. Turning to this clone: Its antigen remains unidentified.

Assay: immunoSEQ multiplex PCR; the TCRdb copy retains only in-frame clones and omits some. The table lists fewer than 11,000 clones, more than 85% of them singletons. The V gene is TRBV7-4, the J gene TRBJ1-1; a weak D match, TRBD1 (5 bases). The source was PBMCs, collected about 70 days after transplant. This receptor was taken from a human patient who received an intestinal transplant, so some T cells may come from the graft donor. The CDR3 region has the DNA TGTGCCAGCAGCCCCCAGGGACGGATGAACACTGAAGCTTTCTTT. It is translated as CASSPQGRMNTEAFF.